The TCR beta chain under discussion was sequenced for a study of blood T cell repertoires in COVID-19. The wider study: Collection of acute and convalescent COVID-19 samples took place in the United States, Italy and Spain. T cells, B-cell-depleted T cells, or PBMCs supplied cDNA or gDNA.

One Seattle source followed patients from active infection through their disease course. The method was immunoSEQ multiplex PCR; TCRdb's version includes in-frame clones alone and lacks a portion of them. The table lists about 190,000 clones, approximately 85% of them singletons. The sequence was obtained from a man older than 75 with COVID-19, enrolled during active disease. Source material: peripheral blood.

CDR3 protein: CASSLGGQGWEKLFF. CDR3 bases: TGTGCCAGCAGCTTAGGGGGACAGGGGTGGGAAAAACTGTTTTTT. The chain uses TRBV7-2 and TRBJ1-4, with 10 bases identical to TRBD1. Per germline, CDR1 SGHTA and CDR2 FQGNSA. CDR3 length: 15 amino acids. The junction had 4 bases not matched to a gene; V was cut back by 1 base and J by 8 bases.